A selection of T cell receptor beta chains follows, all from one sample in a study of chemoradiotherapy in HPV16-positive cancers. TCRdb's copy holds only in-frame clones and misses some; the assay was immunoSEQ multiplex PCR. The data show about 8,600 clones, approximately 70% seen once. This specimen was collected from a patient who underwent chemoradiotherapy. These TCRs come from a human donor with HPV-associated anogenital cancer. Each CDR3 is given with its conserved first and last residue. The order of the fields is V gene, clone size, D gene, J gene, CDR3 protein, CDR3 DNA. The D gene is left open where the match is weak. For some rows the clone size is stated as once, few or many, or as a class when expanded; others skip it.

V gene: TRBV14; clone size: .; D gene: .; J gene: TRBJ1-1; CDR3 protein: CASSQNQGTEAFF; CDR3 DNA: TGTGCCAGCAGCCAAAACCAGGGGACTGAAGCTTTCTTT
V gene: TRBV7-3; clone size: .; D gene: TRBD1; J gene: TRBJ2-1; CDR3 protein: CASSRGQGNEQFF; CDR3 DNA: TGTGCCAGCAGCCGGGGACAGGGGAATGAGCAGTTCTTC
V gene: TRBV30; clone size: .; D gene: .; J gene: TRBJ1-3; CDR3 protein: CAWDSRSGNTIYF; CDR3 DNA: TGTGCCTGGGACAGCCGCTCTGGAAACACCATATATTTT
V gene: TRBV4-1; clone size: .; D gene: .; J gene: TRBJ1-3; CDR3 protein: CASSQGHSGNTIYF; CDR3 DNA: TGCGCCAGCAGCCAAGGACACTCTGGAAACACCATATATTTT
V gene: TRBV5-1; clone size: .; D gene: .; J gene: TRBJ2-6; CDR3 protein: CASSLGGAVFSGANVLTF; CDR3 DNA: TGCGCCAGCAGCTTGGGGGGGGCCGTATTCTCTGGGGCCAACGTCCTGACTTTC
V gene: TRBV7-7; clone size: .; D gene: .; J gene: TRBJ1-2; CDR3 protein: CASSLGRRGRKEGYTF; CDR3 DNA: TGTGCTAGCAGCTTAGGGAGACGGGGGCGGAAAGAAGGCTACACCTTC
V gene: TRBV9; clone size: .; D gene: TRBD1; J gene: TRBJ2-7; CDR3 protein: CASSQQTGDTYEQYF; CDR3 DNA: TGTGCCAGCAGCCAGCAAACAGGGGATACCTACGAGCAGTACTTC
V gene: TRBV4-2; clone size: .; D gene: .; J gene: TRBJ2-2; CDR3 protein: CASSQGDWRANTGELFF; CDR3 DNA: TGTGCCAGCAGCCAAGGGGATTGGAGGGCGAACACCGGGGAGCTGTTTTTT
V gene: TRBV5-1; clone size: .; D gene: .; J gene: TRBJ1-1; CDR3 protein: CASSLDVSGLKAFF; CDR3 DNA: TGCGCCAGCAGTCTCGACGTTTCCGGGTTGAAAGCTTTCTTT
V gene: TRBV19; clone size: .; D gene: .; J gene: TRBJ1-5; CDR3 protein: CASSIGHGSYNQPQHF; CDR3 DNA: TGTGCCAGTAGTATAGGACACGGATCCTACAATCAGCCCCAGCATTTT
V gene: TRBV30; clone size: few; D gene: .; J gene: TRBJ2-7; CDR3 protein: CAGRTGAYEQYF; CDR3 DNA: TGTGCCGGAAGAACCGGTGCCTACGAGCAGTACTTC
V gene: TRBV6-1; clone size: .; D gene: .; J gene: TRBJ1-5; CDR3 protein: CASSADDPAPYQPQHF; CDR3 DNA: TGTGCCAGCAGTGCGGACGACCCAGCGCCCTATCAGCCCCAGCATTTT
V gene: TRBV27; clone size: .; D gene: TRBD1; J gene: TRBJ1-4; CDR3 protein: CASSLIRDRGVEKLFF; CDR3 DNA: TGTGCCAGCAGTTTAATAAGGGACAGGGGGGTGGAAAAACTGTTTTTT
V gene: TRBV19; clone size: .; D gene: .; J gene: TRBJ1-1; CDR3 protein: CASHPPTAAEAFF; CDR3 DNA: TGTGCCAGTCACCCCCCCACGGCGGCTGAAGCTTTCTTT
V gene: TRBV5-1; clone size: few; D gene: .; J gene: TRBJ2-1; CDR3 protein: CASSSTERNEQFF; CDR3 DNA: TGCGCCAGCAGCTCCACTGAGAGGAATGAGCAGTTCTTC
V gene: TRBV28; clone size: once; D gene: .; J gene: TRBJ2-5; CDR3 protein: CASSLMGIQETQYF; CDR3 DNA: TGTGCCAGCAGTTTAATGGGGATTCAAGAGACCCAGTACTTC
V gene: TRBV6-6; clone size: .; D gene: TRBD2; J gene: TRBJ2-5; CDR3 protein: CASSYSLAKETQYF; CDR3 DNA: TGTGCCAGCAGTTACTCACTAGCGAAGGAGACCCAGTACTTC
V gene: TRBV2; clone size: .; D gene: TRBD1; J gene: TRBJ1-4; CDR3 protein: CATRTGANEKLFF; CDR3 DNA: TGTGCCACCCGGACAGGGGCTAATGAAAAACTGTTTTTT
V gene: TRBV6-5; clone size: .; D gene: .; J gene: TRBJ2-5; CDR3 protein: CASSRSTGFRETQYF; CDR3 DNA: TGTGCCAGCAGTCGTAGCACAGGGTTTCGAGAGACCCAGTACTTC
V gene: TRBV4-3; clone size: .; D gene: .; J gene: TRBJ1-5; CDR3 protein: CASSQDWLLNQPQHF; CDR3 DNA: TGCGCCAGCAGCCAAGATTGGTTGCTTAATCAGCCCCAGCATTTT
V gene: TRBV5-1; clone size: .; D gene: .; J gene: TRBJ1-2; CDR3 protein: CASSPWGVDSFYGYTF; CDR3 DNA: TGCGCCAGCAGCCCGTGGGGCGTAGACAGCTTTTATGGCTACACCTTC
V gene: TRBV11-2; clone size: .; D gene: .; J gene: TRBJ1-5; CDR3 protein: CASSLGGDQPQHF; CDR3 DNA: TGTGCCAGCAGCTTAGGGGGTGATCAGCCCCAGCATTTT
V gene: TRBV30; clone size: .; D gene: .; J gene: TRBJ2-7; CDR3 protein: CAWRQAGAYEQYF; CDR3 DNA: TGTGCCTGGAGACAGGCGGGCGCCTACGAGCAGTACTTC
V gene: TRBV5-6; clone size: .; D gene: .; J gene: TRBJ1-5; CDR3 protein: CASSSSGQIYQPQHF; CDR3 DNA: TGTGCCAGCAGCTCCTCCGGACAGATATATCAGCCCCAGCATTTT
V gene: TRBV5-1; clone size: .; D gene: .; J gene: TRBJ2-6; CDR3 protein: CASSLLLSGANVLTF; CDR3 DNA: TGCGCCAGCAGCTTACTCCTATCTGGGGCCAACGTCCTGACTTTC
V gene: TRBV7-2; clone size: .; D gene: TRBD1; J gene: TRBJ2-6; CDR3 protein: CASSLGPGQALSGANVLTF; CDR3 DNA: TGTGCCAGCAGCCTAGGGCCGGGACAGGCCCTCTCTGGGGCCAACGTCCTGACTTTC
V gene: TRBV6-1; clone size: .; D gene: TRBD2; J gene: TRBJ2-6; CDR3 protein: CASSERGGSSGANVLTF; CDR3 DNA: TGTGCCAGCAGTGAGCGGGGGGGCAGCTCTGGGGCCAACGTCCTGACTTTC
V gene: TRBV5-1; clone size: .; D gene: .; J gene: TRBJ2-3; CDR3 protein: CASSQGTYTQYF; CDR3 DNA: TGCGCCAGCAGCCAGGGGACTTATACGCAGTATTTT
V gene: TRBV10-2; clone size: .; D gene: .; J gene: TRBJ2-1; CDR3 protein: CASSGAGNEQFF; CDR3 DNA: TGCGCCAGCAGTGGGGCGGGCAATGAGCAGTTCTTC
V gene: TRBV6-5; clone size: once; D gene: TRBD1; J gene: TRBJ2-7; CDR3 protein: CASSSGTGMYEQYF; CDR3 DNA: TGTGCCAGCAGCTCCGGGACAGGGATGTACGAGCAGTACTTC
V gene: TRBV27; clone size: few; D gene: .; J gene: TRBJ1-2; CDR3 protein: CASRLQGDPTNYGYTF; CDR3 DNA: TGTGCCAGCAGATTACAAGGGGACCCAACTAACTATGGCTACACCTTC
V gene: TRBV7-2; clone size: .; D gene: .; J gene: TRBJ2-1; CDR3 protein: CASSLVSKGQFF; CDR3 DNA: TGTGCCAGCAGCTTGGTATCCAAGGGGCAGTTCTTC
V gene: TRBV6-5; clone size: .; D gene: TRBD1; J gene: TRBJ2-7; CDR3 protein: CASSALTGEAYEQYF; CDR3 DNA: TGTGCCAGCAGTGCCCTGACAGGGGAAGCCTACGAGCAGTACTTC
V gene: TRBV5-1; clone size: .; D gene: TRBD1; J gene: TRBJ2-1; CDR3 protein: CASSLAPGTGDNEQFF; CDR3 DNA: TGCGCCAGCAGCTTGGCACCTGGGACAGGGGACAATGAGCAGTTCTTC
V gene: TRBV30; clone size: .; D gene: TRBD2; J gene: TRBJ2-7; CDR3 protein: CAWSVSSGGYEQYF; CDR3 DNA: TGTGCCTGGAGTGTATCTAGCGGGGGCTACGAGCAGTACTTC
V gene: TRBV5-6; clone size: .; D gene: .; J gene: TRBJ1-2; CDR3 protein: CASSPGDYGYTF; CDR3 DNA: TGTGCCAGCAGCCCCGGTGACTATGGCTACACCTTC
V gene: TRBV7-9; clone size: .; D gene: .; J gene: TRBJ1-2; CDR3 protein: CASSLGGYYGYTF; CDR3 DNA: TGTGCCAGCAGCTTAGGGGGCTACTATGGCTACACCTTC
V gene: TRBV28; clone size: .; D gene: .; J gene: TRBJ1-2; CDR3 protein: CASSNIGVVSGYTF; CDR3 DNA: TGTGCCAGCAGCAATATAGGGGTCGTGAGTGGCTACACCTTC
V gene: TRBV5-1; clone size: .; D gene: .; J gene: TRBJ1-3; CDR3 protein: CASSPNPGAGNTIYF; CDR3 DNA: TGCGCCAGCAGCCCCAATCCGGGGGCTGGAAACACCATATATTTT
V gene: TRBV2; clone size: .; D gene: TRBD1; J gene: TRBJ1-2; CDR3 protein: CASTRTGKYGYTF; CDR3 DNA: TGTGCCAGCACGAGGACAGGGAAGTATGGCTACACCTTC
V gene: TRBV19; clone size: .; D gene: .; J gene: TRBJ1-2; CDR3 protein: CASSTQGNGYTF; CDR3 DNA: TGTGCCAGTAGTACACAGGGAAATGGCTACACCTTC
V gene: TRBV5-1; clone size: .; D gene: TRBD1; J gene: TRBJ2-4; CDR3 protein: CASSPDRALAKNIQYF; CDR3 DNA: TGCGCCAGCAGCCCGGACAGGGCTCTAGCCAAAAACATTCAGTACTTC
V gene: TRBV7-2; clone size: once; D gene: .; J gene: TRBJ2-7; CDR3 protein: CASSLGSGQGRSYEQYF; CDR3 DNA: TGTGCCAGCAGCTTAGGATCAGGGCAGGGCCGTTCCTACGAGCAGTACTTC
V gene: TRBV2; clone size: .; D gene: TRBD2; J gene: TRBJ2-7; CDR3 protein: CASTSGTSGAEQYF; CDR3 DNA: TGTGCCAGCACTTCCGGGACTAGCGGTGCCGAGCAGTACTTC
V gene: TRBV9; clone size: .; D gene: .; J gene: TRBJ2-5; CDR3 protein: CASSVGPGETQYF; CDR3 DNA: TGTGCCAGCAGCGTAGGGCCTGGGGAGACCCAGTACTTC
V gene: TRBV28; clone size: .; D gene: .; J gene: TRBJ2-5; CDR3 protein: CASTFWDIVGETQYF; CDR3 DNA: TGTGCCAGCACCTTCTGGGACATCGTAGGAGAGACCCAGTACTTC
V gene: TRBV5-1; clone size: .; D gene: .; J gene: TRBJ1-5; CDR3 protein: CASSLVPGEAQPQHF; CDR3 DNA: TGCGCCAGCAGCTTGGTGCCAGGGGAGGCTCAGCCCCAGCATTTT
V gene: TRBV9; clone size: .; D gene: TRBD1; J gene: TRBJ2-3; CDR3 protein: CASSPTGTGGIDTQYF; CDR3 DNA: TGTGCCAGCAGCCCCACCGGGACAGGGGGCATCGATACGCAGTATTTT
V gene: TRBV19; clone size: medium-sized; D gene: .; J gene: TRBJ2-1; CDR3 protein: CASSIGPSTYNEQFF; CDR3 DNA: TGTGCCAGTAGTATAGGTCCCTCCACGTACAATGAGCAGTTCTTC
V gene: TRBV30; clone size: .; D gene: .; J gene: TRBJ2-7; CDR3 protein: CAWSDSTVHEQYF; CDR3 DNA: TGTGCCTGGAGTGACTCGACGGTCCACGAGCAGTACTTC
V gene: TRBV5-4; clone size: .; D gene: TRBD1; J gene: TRBJ1-2; CDR3 protein: CASSLGQGVGGYTF; CDR3 DNA: TGTGCCAGCAGCTTGGGACAGGGAGTTGGTGGCTACACCTTC
V gene: TRBV19; clone size: few; D gene: TRBD1; J gene: TRBJ2-7; CDR3 protein: CATTPTGGESYEQYF; CDR3 DNA: TGTGCCACCACACCCACAGGGGGCGAATCCTACGAGCAGTACTTC
V gene: TRBV6-1; clone size: .; D gene: .; J gene: TRBJ1-1; CDR3 protein: CASSERAEAFF; CDR3 DNA: TGTGCCAGCAGTGAGCGGGCTGAAGCTTTCTTT
V gene: TRBV7-2; clone size: .; D gene: TRBD1; J gene: TRBJ2-1; CDR3 protein: CASSLFQGAHEQFF; CDR3 DNA: TGTGCCAGCAGCTTATTTCAGGGGGCGCATGAGCAGTTCTTC
V gene: TRBV18; clone size: .; D gene: TRBD1; J gene: TRBJ1-5; CDR3 protein: CASSPPGGRQPQHF; CDR3 DNA: TGTGCCAGCTCACCTCCAGGGGGTCGGCAGCCCCAGCATTTT
V gene: TRBV29-1; clone size: .; D gene: .; J gene: TRBJ1-3; CDR3 protein: CSVELPGNTIYF; CDR3 DNA: TGCAGCGTTGAATTGCCTGGAAACACCATATATTTT
V gene: TRBV7-9; clone size: once; D gene: .; J gene: TRBJ2-7; CDR3 protein: CASSLVSYEQYF; CDR3 DNA: TGTGCCAGCAGCTTAGTCTCCTACGAGCAGTACTTC
V gene: TRBV5-8; clone size: .; D gene: .; J gene: TRBJ1-1; CDR3 protein: CASSFPLTVRNEAFF; CDR3 DNA: TGTGCCAGCAGCTTCCCGCTGACAGTCCGCAATGAAGCTTTCTTT
V gene: TRBV7-8; clone size: .; D gene: .; J gene: TRBJ2-1; CDR3 protein: CASSPTGRDNEQFF; CDR3 DNA: TGTGCCAGCAGCCCAACCGGCCGGGACAATGAGCAGTTCTTC
V gene: TRBV23-1; clone size: .; D gene: TRBD1; J gene: TRBJ2-3; CDR3 protein: CASSRRGSTGGTDTQYF; CDR3 DNA: TGCGCCAGCAGTCGTAGGGGGAGTACAGGGGGCACAGATACGCAGTATTTT